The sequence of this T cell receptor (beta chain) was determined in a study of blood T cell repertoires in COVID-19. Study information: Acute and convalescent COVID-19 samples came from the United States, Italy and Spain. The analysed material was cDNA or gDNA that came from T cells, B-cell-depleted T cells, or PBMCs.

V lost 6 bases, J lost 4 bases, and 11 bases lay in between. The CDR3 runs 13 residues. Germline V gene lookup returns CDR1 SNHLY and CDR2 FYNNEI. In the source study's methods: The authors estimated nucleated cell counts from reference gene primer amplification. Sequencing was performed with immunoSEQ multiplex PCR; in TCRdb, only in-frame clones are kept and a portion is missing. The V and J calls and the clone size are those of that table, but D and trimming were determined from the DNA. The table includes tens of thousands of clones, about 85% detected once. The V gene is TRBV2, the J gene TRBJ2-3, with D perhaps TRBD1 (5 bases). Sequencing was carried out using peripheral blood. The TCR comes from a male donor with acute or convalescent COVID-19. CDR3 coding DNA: TGTGCCAGCAGCCCCCCGACAGCAGATACGCAGTATTTT. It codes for CASSPPTADTQYF.